The clone carrying this T cell receptor beta chain occurred a few times. Its antigen is undetermined. The source of the sample is a study of CD8 T cells in ankylosing spondylitis. As the method for making TCR beta libraries, quantitative 5'-RACE with molecular barcodes was used. Via MiXCR, TCRdb re-called the 5' RACE reads, giving one row per CDR3 protein. The table lists a few hundred thousand distinct CDR3 sequences, about 15% of them singletons. Study outcomes and limitations: Characteristic, it appeared, of ankylosing spondylitis blood was a TCR beta motif of eight highly homologous variants. The clones that were linked to disease were reported to be significantly enriched in matched synovial fluid samples from ankylosing spondylitis patients.

The sequence came from a male donor with ankylosing spondylitis. Source material: blood, either unsorted or a sorted T cell fraction (not recorded which).

For the CDR3, the DNA is TGCAGCGCCCTGGGGGAATCAACAGATACGCAGTATTTT. Residues: CSALGESTDTQYF. The V and J genes are TRBV29-1 and TRBJ2-3; D possibly matches TRBD1 or TRBD2 (5 bases each). The CDR3 is 13 residues long. CDR1 is SQVTM, CDR2 ANQGSEA, per germline. V was clipped by 7 bases and J by 3 bases, with 14 bases between them.